This T cell receptor beta chain was sequenced for a study of vaccination effects on CD4 cells after COVID-19. Across the study: Each person got two doses of an mRNA SARS-CoV-2 vaccine, BNT162b2 or mRNA-1273.

This table comes from immunoSEQ multiplex PCR, and its TCRdb copy is limited to in-frame clones, with some not included. The sample has 26,000 or so clones, around 75% seen once. The V end lost 5 bases, the J end lost 3 bases, and 15 bases lay between the germline ends. Looked up from germline, CDR1 is SGHTA and CDR2 is FQGNSA. This CDR3 contains 15 residues. To note about this clone: Its target is not known.

Antigen-specific CD4+ T cells expanded by the ViraFEST assay with viral peptide pools were then sequenced. At the end of roughly ten days of culture, CD4+ T cells were isolated. Testing of the vaccine recipients showed negative nucleocapsid antibodies and no prior SARS-CoV-2 infection. The authors replaced half the medium with IL-2 medium on days 3 and 7. The gene calls are TRBV7-2 and TRBJ2-3, with D unresolved. Sequenced material: CD4+ T cells from PBMCs cultured with HCoV-NL63 spike peptides, taken before COVID-19 vaccination. The clonotype was recovered from a human donor who received a COVID-19 vaccine. The CDR3 DNA reads TGTGCCAGCAGCCCCAGCTCGACGCGTACAGATACGCAGTATTTT. Translating gives CASSPSSTRTDTQYF. Filled out from reference TRBV7-2 and TRBJ2-3, the complete variable domain reads GAGVSQSPSNKVTEKGKDVELRCDPISGHTALYWYRQSLGQGLEFLIYFQGNSAPDKSGLPSDRFSAERTGGSVSTLTIQRTQQEDSAVYLCASSPSSTRTDTQYFGPGTRLTVL.